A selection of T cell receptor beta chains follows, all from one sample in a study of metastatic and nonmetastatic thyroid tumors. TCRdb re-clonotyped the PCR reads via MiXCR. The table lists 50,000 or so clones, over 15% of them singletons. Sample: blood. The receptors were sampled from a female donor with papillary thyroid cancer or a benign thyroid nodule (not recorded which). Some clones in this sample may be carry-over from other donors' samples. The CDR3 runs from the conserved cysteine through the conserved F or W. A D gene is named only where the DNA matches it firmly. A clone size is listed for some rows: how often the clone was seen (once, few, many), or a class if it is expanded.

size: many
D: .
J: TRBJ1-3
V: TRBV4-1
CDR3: CASSQDFGSGNTIYF
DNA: TGCGCCAGCAGCCAAGATTTTGGTTCTGGAAACACCATATATTTT

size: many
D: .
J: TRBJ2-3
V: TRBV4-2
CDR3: CASSQAGHSTDTQYF
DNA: TGTGCCAGCAGCCAAGCGGGACACAGCACAGATACGCAGTATTTT

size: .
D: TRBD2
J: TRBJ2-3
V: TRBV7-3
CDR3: CASSQRGDTHYF
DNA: TGTGCCAGCAGCCAGCGGGGAGATACGCATTATTTT

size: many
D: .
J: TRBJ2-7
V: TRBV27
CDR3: CASSFGSGPYEQYF
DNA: TGTGCCAGCAGTTTTGGTAGCGGACCCTACGAGCAGTACTTC

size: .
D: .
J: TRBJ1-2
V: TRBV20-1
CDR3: CSARDIGGPRRYGYTF
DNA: TGCAGTGCTAGAGATATAGGAGGCCCGAGGCGATATGGCTACACCTTC

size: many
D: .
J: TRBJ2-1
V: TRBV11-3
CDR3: CASSMGRRSYNEQFF
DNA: TGTGCCAGCAGTATGGGCAGACGCTCCTACAATGAGCAGTTCTTC

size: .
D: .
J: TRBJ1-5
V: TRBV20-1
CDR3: CSARDPKQTVTGPQHF
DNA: TGTAGTGCTAGAGATCCTAAGCAGACAGTTACGGGGCCCCAGCATTTT

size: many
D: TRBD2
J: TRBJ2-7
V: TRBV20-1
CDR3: CSARLPGLELGEQYF
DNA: TGCAGTGCTAGATTGCCGGGACTAGAATTGGGCGAGCAGTACTTC

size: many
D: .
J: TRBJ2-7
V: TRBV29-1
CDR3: CSVTRGAEEYF
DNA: TGCAGCGTAACCCGGGGGGCAGAAGAGTACTTC

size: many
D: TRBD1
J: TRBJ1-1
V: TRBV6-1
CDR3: CASTSQGAVRTEAFF
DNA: TGTGCCAGCACCTCACAGGGGGCTGTCAGGACTGAAGCTTTCTTT

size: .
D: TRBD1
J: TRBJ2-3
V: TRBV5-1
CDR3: CASSFETGYSTDTQYF
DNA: TGCGCCAGCAGCTTTGAGACAGGGTACAGCACAGATACGCAGTATTTT

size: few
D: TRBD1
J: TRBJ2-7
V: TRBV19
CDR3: CASSPGQGGEQYF
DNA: TGTGCCAGTAGTCCCGGACAGGGAGGCGAGCAGTACTTC

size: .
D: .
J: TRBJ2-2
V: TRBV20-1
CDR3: CSARDRVGNGELFF
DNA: TGCAGTGCTAGAGATCGGGTGGGGAACGGCGAGCTGTTTTTT

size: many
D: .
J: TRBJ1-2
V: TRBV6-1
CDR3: CASSEAVGEGNYGYTF
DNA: TGTGCCAGCAGTGAAGCGGTGGGGGAGGGGAACTATGGCTACACCTTC

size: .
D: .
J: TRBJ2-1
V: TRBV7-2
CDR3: CASSLDGNNEQFF
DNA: TGTGCCAGCAGCTTAGACGGGAACAATGAGCAGTTCTTC

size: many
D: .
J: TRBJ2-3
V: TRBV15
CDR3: CATSPPGTDTQYF
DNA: TGTGCCACCAGCCCCCCAGGCACAGATACGCAGTATTTT

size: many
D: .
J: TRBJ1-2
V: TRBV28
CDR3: CASTLAGLNYGYTF
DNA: TGTGCCAGCACTCTGGCGGGACTCAACTATGGCTACACCTTC

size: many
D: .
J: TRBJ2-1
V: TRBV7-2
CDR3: CASSPGSYNEQFF
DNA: TGTGCCAGCAGCCCGGGGTCCTACAATGAGCAGTTCTTC

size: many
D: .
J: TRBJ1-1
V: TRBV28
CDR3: CASSLRSFRGGKNTEAFF
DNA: TGTGCCAGCAGTTTACGGTCTTTTCGGGGGGGGAAGAACACTGAAGCTTTCTTT

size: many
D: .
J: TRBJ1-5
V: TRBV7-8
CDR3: CASSLVPFPPQHF
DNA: TGTGCCAGCAGCTTAGTCCCTTTTCCGCCCCAGCATTTT

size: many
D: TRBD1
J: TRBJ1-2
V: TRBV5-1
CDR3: CASSAGTDTFNYGYTF
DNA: TGCGCCAGCAGCGCCGGGACAGATACCTTTAACTATGGCTACACCTTC

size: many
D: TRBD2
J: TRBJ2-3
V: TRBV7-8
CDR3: CASSYRNGLVTDTQYF
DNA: TGTGCCAGCAGCTACAGAAATGGACTAGTCACAGATACGCAGTATTTT

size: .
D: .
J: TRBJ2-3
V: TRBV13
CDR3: CASIVRYSGTDTQYF
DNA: TGTGCCAGCATCGTTCGGTACTCAGGCACAGATACGCAGTATTTT

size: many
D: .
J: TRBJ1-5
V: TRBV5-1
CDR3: CASSLTGGVNQPQHF
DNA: TGCGCCAGCAGTTTGACTGGTGGGGTCAATCAGCCCCAGCATTTT

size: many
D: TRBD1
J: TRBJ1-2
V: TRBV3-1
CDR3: CASSHDRGSVGYTF
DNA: TGTGCCAGCAGCCACGACAGGGGGTCGGTAGGCTACACCTTC

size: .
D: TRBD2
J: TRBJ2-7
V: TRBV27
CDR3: CASSPSGRAFNEQYF
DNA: TGTGCCAGCAGTCCCAGCGGGAGGGCCTTCAACGAGCAGTACTTC

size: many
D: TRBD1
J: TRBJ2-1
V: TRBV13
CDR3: CASSLVGQGWYEQFF
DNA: TGTGCCAGCAGCTTAGTGGGACAGGGGTGGTATGAGCAGTTCTTC

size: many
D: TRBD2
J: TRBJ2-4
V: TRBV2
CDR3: CASSPGLAGEAAKNIQYF
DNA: TGTGCCAGCAGTCCGGGACTAGCGGGAGAGGCGGCCAAAAACATTCAGTACTTC

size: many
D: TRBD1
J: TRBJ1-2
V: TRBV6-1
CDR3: CATGTGDLHTF
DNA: TGTGCCACCGGGACAGGGGATCTTCACACCTTC

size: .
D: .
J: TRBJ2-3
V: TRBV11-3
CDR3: CANSRSGVTDTRYF
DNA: TGTGCCAACAGCCGTTCGGGGGTAACAGATACGCGGTATTTT

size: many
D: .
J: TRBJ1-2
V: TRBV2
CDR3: CASSIENYGYTF
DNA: TGTGCCAGCAGTATAGAAAACTATGGCTACACCTTC

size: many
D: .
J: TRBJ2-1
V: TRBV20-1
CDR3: CSAPVGKGIEQFF
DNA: TGCAGTGCCCCAGTCGGGAAAGGTATAGAGCAGTTCTTC

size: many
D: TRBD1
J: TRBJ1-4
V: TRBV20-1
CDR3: CSARGRQGRDEKLFF
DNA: TGCAGTGCTAGGGGACGACAGGGGAGGGATGAAAAACTGTTTTTT

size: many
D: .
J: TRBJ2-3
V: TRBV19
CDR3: CASSITGPMFYF
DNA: TGTGCCAGTAGTATAACAGGCCCCATGTTCTATTTT

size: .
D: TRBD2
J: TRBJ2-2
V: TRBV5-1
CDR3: CASSGLAGASGELFF
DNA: TGCGCCAGCAGCGGGCTAGCGGGAGCCTCCGGGGAGCTGTTTTTT

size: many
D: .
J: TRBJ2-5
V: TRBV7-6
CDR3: CASSLSRSQETQYF
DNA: TGTGCCAGCAGCTTAAGCCGAAGCCAAGAGACCCAGTACTTC

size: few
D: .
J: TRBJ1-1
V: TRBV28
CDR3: CASSSPPWWRFQSEAFF
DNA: TGTGCCAGCAGTTCCCCCCCCTGGTGGCGTTTTCAGTCTGAAGCTTTCTTT

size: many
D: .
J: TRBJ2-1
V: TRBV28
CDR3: CASSLRVRLNSYNEQFF
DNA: TGTGCCAGCAGTTTAAGGGTCAGACTCAACTCCTACAATGAGCAGTTCTTC

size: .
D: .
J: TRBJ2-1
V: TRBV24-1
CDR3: CATSESLTRSSYNEQFF
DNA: TGTGCCACCAGTGAAAGCTTGACTAGAAGCTCCTACAATGAGCAGTTCTTC

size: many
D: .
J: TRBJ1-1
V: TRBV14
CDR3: CASSHNSGVEAFF
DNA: TGTGCCAGCAGCCATAACTCTGGAGTTGAAGCTTTCTTT

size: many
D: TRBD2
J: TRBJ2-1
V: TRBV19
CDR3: CASRTQAGGPNEQFF
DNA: TGTGCCAGTAGAACCCAAGCGGGAGGGCCGAATGAGCAGTTCTTC

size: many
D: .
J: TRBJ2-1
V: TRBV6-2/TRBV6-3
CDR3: CASSPRTISYNEQFF
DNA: TGTGCCAGCAGTCCCAGGACTATCTCCTACAATGAGCAGTTCTTC

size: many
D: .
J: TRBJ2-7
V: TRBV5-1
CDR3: CASRPRTGLADYEQYF
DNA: TGCGCCAGCAGACCCCGTACAGGGCTAGCAGACTACGAGCAGTACTTC

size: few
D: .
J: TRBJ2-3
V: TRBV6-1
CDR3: CASNLAIDTQYF
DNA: TGTGCCAGCAATTTAGCTATAGATACGCAGTATTTT

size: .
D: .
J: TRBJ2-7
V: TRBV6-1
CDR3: CASSSDWPYEQYF
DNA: TGTGCCAGCAGTTCCGACTGGCCCTACGAGCAGTACTTC

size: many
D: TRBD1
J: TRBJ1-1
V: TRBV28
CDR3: CASSRSGTGLTFF
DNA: TGTGCCAGCAGCCGATCCGGGACAGGGCTCACTTTCTTT

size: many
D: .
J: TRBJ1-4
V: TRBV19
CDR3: CASSISQTAGSEKLFF
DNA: TGTGCCAGTAGTATCTCCCAAACGGCAGGGAGCGAAAAACTGTTTTTT

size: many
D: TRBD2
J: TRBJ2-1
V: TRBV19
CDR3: CASKLAGQALDNEQFF
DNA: TGTGCCAGCAAATTAGCGGGCCAAGCCCTGGACAATGAGCAGTTCTTC

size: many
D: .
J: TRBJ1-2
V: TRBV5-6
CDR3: CASSLGQGYGHTF
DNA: TGTGCCAGCAGCTTGGGGCAGGGCTATGGCCACACCTTC

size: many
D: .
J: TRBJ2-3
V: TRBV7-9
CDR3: CASSKQGRADTQYF
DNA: TGTGCCAGCAGCAAACAGGGACGGGCAGATACGCAGTATTTT

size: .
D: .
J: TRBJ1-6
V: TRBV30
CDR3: CAGLDRRGYNSPLHF
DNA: TGTGCCGGCCTAGACCGACGGGGGTATAATTCACCCCTCCACTTT

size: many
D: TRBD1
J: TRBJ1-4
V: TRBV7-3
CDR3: CASSLIDRGYEKLFF
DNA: TGTGCCAGCAGCTTAATTGACAGGGGATATGAAAAACTGTTTTTT

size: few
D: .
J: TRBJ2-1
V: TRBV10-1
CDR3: CAGSESTYNEQFF
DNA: TGCGCCGGCAGTGAGTCGACATACAATGAGCAGTTCTTC

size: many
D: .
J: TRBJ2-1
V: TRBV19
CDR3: CASSIDQMDEQFF
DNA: TGTGCCAGTAGTATAGACCAAATGGATGAGCAGTTCTTC

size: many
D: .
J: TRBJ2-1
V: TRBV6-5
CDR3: CASSYNTGHEQFF
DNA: TGTGCCAGCAGTTACAACACCGGGCATGAGCAGTTCTTC

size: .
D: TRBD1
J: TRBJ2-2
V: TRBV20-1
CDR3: CSDRDQAGGTGELFF
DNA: TGCAGTGATAGAGATCAGGCAGGGGGTACCGGGGAGCTGTTTTTT

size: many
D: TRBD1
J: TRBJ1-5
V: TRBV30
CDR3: CAASGGANQPQHF
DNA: TGTGCCGCCTCAGGGGGCGCGAATCAGCCCCAGCATTTT

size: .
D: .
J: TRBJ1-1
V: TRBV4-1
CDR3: CASIPRGNTEAFF
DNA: TGCGCCAGCATCCCCCGTGGGAACACTGAAGCTTTCTTT